This TCR beta chain stems from a study of T-cell memory formation after mild COVID-19 (dated by TCRdb to about 2021). Context from the whole study: TCR sequence clusters from the two donors were found to be largely donor specific. In a couple of donors, T-cell clones that expanded and contracted after mild COVID-19 were tracked by sequencing TCRalpha and TCRbeta repertoires over time. The cohort comprised two young, previously healthy adult volunteers, one female and one male.

This sample was sequenced with an Illumina NovaSeq 6000. cDNA libraries for TCRalpha and TCRbeta were prepared by 5'RACE using constant-segment primers, with sample barcodes and unique molecular identifiers added. RNA was extracted from every sample with Trizol reagent. Libraries were amplified in two PCR steps, with a second sample barcode and Illumina TruSeq adapters added in the second step. Libraries were sequenced on an Illumina NovaSeq with 2 x 150 bp paired-end reads. As for how the authors treated the data: Demultiplexing of reads and collapsing into UMI-guided consensus sequences were performed with migec v1.2.7. Using mixcr v2.1.11, UMI consensuses were aligned to TRA and TRB V and J templates and then assembled into clonotypes. A clonotype was counted as expanded or contracted only when both edgeR and NoisET called the clonotype significant, with the noise models trained on biological replicates. edgeR calls used a false discovery rate-adjusted p below 0.01 and a log2 fold-change threshold of 1. As an exploratory analysis of dynamics, max-normalized trajectories of the 1000 most abundant clonotypes were examined with PCA combined with hierarchical clustering. Separately sequenced CD4+ and CD8+ repertoires were used to assign the CD4 or CD8 phenotype of responding clones. Clones were called with MiXCR by TCRdb after fastp trimmed the public reads at Q25, and only in-frame beta chains were retained. Each CDR3 protein gets just one entry, which takes the most common genes and DNA from the rows behind it. TCRdb, rather than the study authors, made the V and J calls. For this sample the table gives 240,000 or so distinct CDR3 sequences, of which roughly 10% were detected only once. The top ten constitute roughly a fifth of the sample.

The CDR3 contains 14 residues, cysteine and phenylalanine counted. The sequence is cut down to CDR3 DNA, 42 bases in frame from base 1. CDR1 MNHNY and CDR2 SVGAGI were looked up in the germline V gene (reference sequence). For this chain, trimming is 8 bases at the V end and 6 bases at the J end, and the number of junction bases without a gene match is 9. Study-level results and caveats: Contracting CD4+ clones turned up mainly in the CM and EM memory subsets, whereas EMRA was where CD8+ clones were enriched. The study included only a couple of mild cases, and larger cohorts that include severe cases with pre-infection samples were judged to be necessary. Whether the second-wave clones peaking on day 37 were SARS-CoV-2 specific was not confirmed. Clones that contracted from day 15 to 85 showed balanced CD4/CD8 phenotypes, whereas a second wave of clones that expanded from day 15 to 37 leaned towards CD4+. Some responding clones were found in pre-infection memory, which suggests that pre-existing cross-reactive memory T cells took part in the SARS-CoV-2 response.

Ficoll-Paque density gradient centrifugation was the method used to isolate PBMCs. Only a few counts were recorded for this clonotype. Its specific antigen is unknown. No base quality information exists; no much larger clone differs at one position. The rearranged segments are TRBV6-6 and TRBJ2-7, with 11 junctional bases fitting TRBD1. The specimen was PBMCs or a T cell subset sorted from them (not recorded which). The sequence came from a man younger than 30 who had mild COVID-19 (a few samples of this study predate the infection). The sample titles of this study are shuffled in the database, so cell type and time point are left out; the donor was told from shared clones. The CDR3 has the sequence CASGVRDRGVEQYF. The base sequence is TGTGCCAGCGGGGTCCGGGACAGGGGGGTCGAGCAGTACTTC.